This is a list of T cell receptor beta chains from one sample in a study of B cell selection in AIRE deficiency. The assay was immunoSEQ multiplex PCR, and TCRdb's table has in-frame clones only and misses some. The table includes 20,000 to 25,000 clones, approximately 91% detected once. Sequenced input: CD4+CD25+ Tregs sorted from PBMCs. These receptors were collected from a human donor in good health. Both conserved end residues are part of each CDR3. D genes are given only for firm matches. Where a row states a size, it is once, few, many or the class of an expanded clone; other rows omit it.

V: TRBV21-1; D: NA; J: TRBJ2-7; size: NA; length: 18; CDR3: CASPWGRGTKIHPYEQYF; DNA: NA
V: TRBV7-2; D: NA; J: TRBJ2-5; size: NA; length: 13; CDR3: CASSLVLQETQYF; DNA: TGTGCCAGCAGCTTAGTACTTCAAGAGACCCAGTACTTC
V: TRBV2; D: NA; J: TRBJ2-5; size: NA; length: 12; CDR3: CASRGLGETQYF; DNA: TGTGCCAGCAGGGGCCTGGGAGAGACCCAGTACTTC
V: TRBV6-5; D: NA; J: TRBJ1-4; size: NA; length: 13; CDR3: CASSYRRSEKLFF; DNA: TGTGCCAGCAGTTATAGGCGGTCTGAAAAACTGTTTTTT
V: TRBV5-2; D: NA; J: TRBJ1-2; size: NA; length: 15; CDR3: CASSQDILLNYGYTF; DNA: TGTGCCAGCAGCCAAGACATTCTACTCAACTATGGCTACACCTTC
V: TRBV7-7; D: NA; J: TRBJ2-3; size: NA; length: 13; CDR3: CASSLGWADTQYF; DNA: TGTGCCAGCAGCTTGGGGTGGGCAGATACGCAGTATTTT
V: TRBV29-1; D: NA; J: TRBJ2-3; size: few; length: 12; CDR3: CSVEDLPVTQYF; DNA: TGCAGCGTTGAAGATCTCCCAGTCACGCAGTATTTT
V: TRBV27; D: NA; J: TRBJ1-2; size: NA; length: 13; CDR3: CASRRTPNYGYTF; DNA: TGTGCCAGCAGGCGTACCCCTAACTATGGCTACACCTTC
V: TRBV11-2; D: NA; J: TRBJ1-6; size: NA; length: 14; CDR3: CASSLLQGNSPLHF; DNA: TGTGCCAGCAGCTTATTACAGGGAAATTCACCCCTCCACTTT
V: TRBV28; D: TRBD2; J: TRBJ2-1; size: NA; length: 16; CDR3: CASSSLAGGTYNEQFF; DNA: TGTGCCAGCAGTTCCTTAGCGGGGGGGACCTACAATGAGCAGTTCTTC
V: TRBV10-2; D: TRBD2; J: TRBJ2-7; size: NA; length: 13; CDR3: CASSELAAYEQYF; DNA: TGCGCCAGCAGTGAACTAGCGGCGTACGAGCAGTACTTC
V: TRBV27; D: TRBD1; J: TRBJ1-6; size: NA; length: 16; CDR3: CASRRTDRGQLSPLHF; DNA: TGTGCCAGCAGACGAACAGACAGGGGTCAATTATCACCCCTCCACTTT
V: TRBV27; D: TRBD1; J: TRBJ2-7; size: NA; length: 14; CDR3: CASSFRQGIYEQYF; DNA: TGTGCCAGCAGTTTTAGACAGGGGATCTACGAGCAGTACTTC
V: TRBV30; D: TRBD1; J: TRBJ2-7; size: NA; length: 13; CDR3: CAWRGQGRYEQYF; DNA: TGTGCCTGGAGGGGACAGGGGAGGTACGAGCAGTACTTC
V: TRBV6-1; D: NA; J: TRBJ2-1; size: NA; length: 13; CDR3: CASSDLPGVQQFF; DNA: TGTGCCAGCAGTGACCTGCCAGGAGTACAGCAGTTCTTC
V: TRBV5-4; D: NA; J: TRBJ2-2; size: NA; length: 12; CDR3: CASSSYTGELFF; DNA: TGTGCCAGCAGCTCATACACCGGGGAGCTGTTTTTT
V: TRBV7-3; D: NA; J: TRBJ2-7; size: NA; length: 15; CDR3: CASSSGLTSSYEQYF; DNA: TGTGCCAGCAGCTCCGGACTGACCAGCTCCTACGAGCAGTACTTC
V: TRBV6-1; D: NA; J: TRBJ1-3; size: NA; length: 11; CDR3: CASSSTYTIYF; DNA: TGTGCCAGCAGTTCCACTTACACCATATATTTT
V: TRBV29-1; D: TRBD2; J: TRBJ2-7; size: NA; length: 15; CDR3: CSVEAERGYSYEQYF; DNA: TGCAGCGTTGAAGCGGAGCGGGGATACTCCTACGAGCAGTACTTC
V: TRBV16; D: NA; J: TRBJ2-2; size: once; length: 18; CDR3: CASSQSIFRGANTGELFF; DNA: TGTGCCAGCAGCCAATCGATATTCCGCGGCGCGAACACCGGGGAGCTGTTTTTT
V: TRBV2; D: NA; J: TRBJ1-3; size: NA; length: 13; CDR3: CASDSRGLDTIYF; DNA: TGTGCCAGCGATTCCAGGGGACTAGACACCATATATTTT
V: TRBV6-8; D: NA; J: TRBJ2-5; size: NA; length: 11; CDR3: CASRVGETQYF; DNA: TGTGCCAGCAGGGTGGGGGAGACCCAGTACTTC
V: TRBV6-1; D: TRBD1; J: TRBJ1-1; size: once; length: 12; CDR3: CASTNQGVEAFF; DNA: TGTGCCAGCACCAACCAGGGGGTTGAAGCTTTCTTT
V: TRBV15; D: NA; J: TRBJ1-2; size: NA; length: 15; CDR3: CATSRWGARDYGYTF; DNA: TGTGCCACCAGCAGGTGGGGGGCTCGGGACTATGGCTACACCTTC
V: TRBV7-2; D: TRBD1; J: TRBJ2-7; size: NA; length: 16; CDR3: CASSLLGTGDLYEQYF; DNA: TGTGCCAGCAGCTTACTCGGGACAGGGGACTTGTACGAGCAGTACTTC
V: TRBV20-1; D: NA; J: TRBJ2-1; size: NA; length: 11; CDR3: CSARDGSEQFF; DNA: TGCAGTGCTAGAGATGGAAGCGAGCAGTTCTTC
V: TRBV7-9; D: TRBD1; J: TRBJ2-5; size: NA; length: 13; CDR3: CASSTTGEETQYF; DNA: TGTGCCAGCAGTACAACAGGGGAAGAGACCCAGTACTTC
V: TRBV5-1; D: NA; J: TRBJ2-7; size: NA; length: 15; CDR3: CASSLDLMLGYEQYF; DNA: TGCGCCAGCAGCTTGGATTTGATGTTGGGGTACGAGCAGTACTTC
V: TRBV5-1; D: TRBD1; J: TRBJ1-6; size: NA; length: 14; CDR3: CASRWDRADSPLHF; DNA: TGCGCCAGCAGATGGGACAGGGCGGATTCACCCCTCCACTTT
V: TRBV4-1; D: NA; J: TRBJ2-1; size: few; length: 18; CDR3: CASSQVARLRVVHNEQFF; DNA: TGCGCCAGCAGCCAAGTAGCGAGACTCCGGGTGGTCCACAATGAGCAGTTCTTC
V: TRBV5-4; D: NA; J: TRBJ1-3; size: NA; length: 15; CDR3: CASSLSRGAGNTIYF; DNA: TGTGCCAGCAGCTTAAGTCGGGGGGCTGGAAACACCATATATTTT
V: TRBV7-2; D: TRBD1; J: TRBJ2-2; size: NA; length: 17; CDR3: CASSPGQGPANGGELFF; DNA: TGTGCCAGCAGCCCCGGACAGGGCCCAGCGAATGGCGGGGAGCTGTTTTTT
V: TRBV7-9; D: NA; J: TRBJ2-2; size: NA; length: 12; CDR3: CASSFITGELFF; DNA: TGTGCCAGCAGCTTCATCACCGGGGAGCTGTTTTTT
V: TRBV19; D: NA; J: TRBJ1-2; size: NA; length: 13; CDR3: CASSIDPWDGYTF; DNA: TGTGCCAGTAGTATAGATCCCTGGGACGGCTACACCTTC
V: TRBV27; D: TRBD2; J: TRBJ2-1; size: NA; length: 18; CDR3: CASSLSGLAGGKYNEQFF; DNA: TGTGCCAGCAGTTTATCCGGACTAGCGGGGGGGAAATACAATGAGCAGTTCTTC
V: TRBV18; D: NA; J: TRBJ2-3; size: NA; length: 16; CDR3: CASSPPMAGATDTQYF; DNA: TGTGCCAGCTCACCACCTATGGCGGGGGCGACAGATACGCAGTATTTT
V: TRBV30; D: TRBD2; J: TRBJ2-1; size: few; length: 18; CDR3: CAWSVLGTSGRRGSEQFF; DNA: TGTGCCTGGAGTGTACTCGGGACTAGCGGGAGGAGAGGGAGTGAGCAGTTCTTC
V: TRBV5-1; D: NA; J: TRBJ2-7; size: NA; length: 12; CDR3: CASSLEGNEQYF; DNA: TGTGCCAGCAGCTTGGAGGGCAACGAGCAGTACTTC
V: TRBV6-6; D: NA; J: TRBJ1-1; size: NA; length: 13; CDR3: CASSARRRAEAFF; DNA: TGTGCCAGCAGTGCCCGTAGGAGGGCAGAAGCTTTCTTT
V: TRBV28; D: NA; J: TRBJ2-1; size: once; length: 15; CDR3: CASSSDGHPYNEQFF; DNA: TGTGCCAGCAGCTCTGACGGACACCCCTACAATGAGCAGTTCTTC
V: TRBV21-1; D: NA; J: TRBJ2-7; size: NA; length: 17; CDR3: CASPHPGLAGSPYEQYF; DNA: TGTGCCAGTCCCCACCCGGGACTAGCGGGGTCGCCCTACGAGCAGTACTTC
V: TRBV6-1; D: NA; J: TRBJ1-3; size: NA; length: 15; CDR3: CATRLSLLSGNTIYF; DNA: TGTGCCACACGACTTTCCTTGTTATCTGGAAACACCATATATTTT
V: TRBV6-5; D: NA; J: TRBJ1-2; size: NA; length: 14; CDR3: CASSSPQGNYGYTF; DNA: TGTGCCAGCAGTTCCCCCCAGGGAAACTATGGCTACACCTTC
V: TRBV5-1; D: NA; J: TRBJ2-7; size: NA; length: 11; CDR3: CASSLRDEQYF; DNA: TGCGCCAGCAGCTTGAGGGACGAGCAGTACTTC
V: TRBV5-1; D: TRBD1; J: TRBJ1-1; size: NA; length: 18; CDR3: CASSLAHLSGTGGTEAFF; DNA: TGCGCCAGCAGCTTGGCCCACCTTTCCGGGACAGGGGGGACTGAAGCTTTCTTT